These 3 T cell receptor beta chains were sequenced from one sample in a study of blood T cells in healthy people across ages. Primers used in a second PCR of about 7 to 12 cycles were a sample-barcoded 5' primer and a J-beta primer mix. MiXCR, run by TCRdb on the 5' RACE reads, gives a single entry per CDR3 protein. The table shows about 500,000 distinct CDR3 sequences, with about 25% occurring only once. The sample also formed part of further work on T cells of mothers and their children.

The sequenced sample was blood. Receptors originate from a boy aged 5-17 years in good health.

The V and J genes are TRBV9 and TRBJ1-1; TRBD1 aligns across 9 bases. The CDR3 loop spans 16 amino acids. CDR1 SGDLS and CDR2 YYNGEE come from the germline V gene. V lost 2 bases and J lost 0; bases outside the gene matches: 5. CDR3 bases: TGTGCCAGCAGCGTGGGACAGGGAGGCATGAACACTGAAGCTTTCTTT. This sequence encodes CASSVGQGGMNTEAFF.

The V and J genes are TRBV20-1 and TRBJ1-1; TRBD1 is a possible D gene (5 bases). This CDR3 has 12 amino acids. Trimming left V 2 bases short and J 8 bases short, with 12 bases between. Germline CDR1 DFQATT, CDR2 SNEGSKA (reference sequence). The CDR3 sequence: CSARLGGMEAFF. CDR3 in DNA: TGCAGTGCTAGACTTGGGGGGATGGAAGCTTTCTTT.

The CDR3 DNA reads TGCAGCGCAACGGGACTAGCGGAAGACAATGAGCAGTTCTTC. Translation gives CSATGLAEDNEQFF. The chain combines TRBV29-1 with TRBJ2-1, with 11 bases that match TRBD2. V lost 7 bases to trimming and J lost 5 bases; unmatched junction nucleotides: 7. The CDR3 spans 14 residues. Germline lookup yields CDR1 SQVTM and CDR2 ANQGSEA.